This TCR beta chain came from a study of identical twins. Whole-study results and caveats: Beta clonotypes that were abundant in cord blood contained fewer insertions, a pattern absent from memory repertoires. Invariant cells of the MAIT and iNKT types might have partly distorted the zero-insertion analyses.

The V gene's germline CDR1 is SGHRS and CDR2 YFSETQ. Trimming took 4 bases from V and 5 from J; bases not matched to a gene: 8. The CDR3 runs to 14 residues. As regards this clonotype: Its specificity is not known.

TCRdb processed the 5' RACE reads anew with MiXCR; each CDR3 protein has one entry. Among around 280,000 distinct CDR3 sequences, 8% to 9% were seen once, and the ten largest hold approximately 2.1%. These data were also filed under a second study, of yellow fever vaccine responses in identical twins.

The receptor comes from a woman in her late teens or twenties in good health. The gene calls are TRBV5-1 and TRBJ2-5; 7 bases line up with TRBD2. The specimen sequenced was memory (CD45RO+) T cells sorted from blood. This CDR3 reads CASSPRDYGETQYF. In nucleotides, the CDR3 is TGCGCCAGCAGCCCGCGGGACTACGGGGAGACCCAGTACTTC.